This T cell receptor (beta chain) was sequenced for a study of early T cells in non-severe SARS-CoV-2 infection (dated by TCRdb to about 2021). About the full investigation: Because TCR sequencing was done on bulk RNA from unsorted whole blood, the alpha and beta chains could not be paired. Study-wide conclusions, independent of this receptor: VDJdb matching was skewed toward anti-spike CD8 responses and likely underestimated virus-specific expansions, missing private and CD4 specificities.

The CDR3 spans 14 residues, from the cysteine through the phenylalanine. The CDR3 DNA has 42 bases and is translated from base 1. V lost 7 bases and J lost 1 base; the stretch between them is 11 bases long. The study was a case-control design nested within a healthcare worker cohort in London, UK, with weekly nasopharyngeal swab PCR tests and blood sampling. Healthcare workers were enrolled in the week of the UK lockdown, from 23 to 31 March 2020, and were followed every week for up to roughly 15 weeks. Libraries were constructed by 5' RACE. The instrument was a NextSeq 500. To correct for sequencing error and PCR bias, the TCR library protocol tagged individual cDNA molecules with unique molecular identifiers. Both TCR alpha and beta chains were sequenced, and tight co-correlation was observed between alpha and beta sequence abundances in each sample. From the authors' description of their analysis: Decombinator V4 was used to perform V gene, J gene and CDR3 annotation of TCR sequences. Expanded TCRs were defined as changing significantly between any two time points under a Poisson model with p below 0.0001. TCR abundances were normalised to the total number of TCRs sequenced in each sample and reported as counts per million. MAIT TCRs were defined by TRAV1-2 paired with TRAJ12, TRAJ20 or TRAJ33, and iNKT TCRs by TRAV10 paired with TRAJ18. VDJdb, accessed 1 November 2021, was searched for CMV, EBV and SARS-CoV-2 annotated TCRs, excluding TCRs annotated for multiple antigens. TCRdb applied fastp at Q25 and MiXCR to the public reads, then kept only in-frame beta chains. All rows with the same CDR3 protein become a single entry with the most common DNA and genes. The V and J calls were not made by the authors but by TCRdb's processing. For this sample there are approximately 97,000 distinct CDR3 sequences; around 10% appear just once. The ten largest clones capture approximately 4.7% of the sample.

This clonotype was picked up many times. Its antigen is unknown. No much larger clone is present one base from it, and per-base qualities are unavailable. Source: whole blood, taken at baseline. The receptor's source is an adult who was a healthcare worker with PCR-confirmed SARS-CoV-2 infection or an uninfected control (not recorded which). The sequence links TRBV12-3 or TRBV12-4 to TRBJ1-3; TRBD1 is a possible D gene, resting on 5 matching bases. The DNA reads as follows: TGTGCCAGCATTGACAGATCGTCTGGAAACACCATATATTTT. Its protein product is CASIDRSSGNTIYF.